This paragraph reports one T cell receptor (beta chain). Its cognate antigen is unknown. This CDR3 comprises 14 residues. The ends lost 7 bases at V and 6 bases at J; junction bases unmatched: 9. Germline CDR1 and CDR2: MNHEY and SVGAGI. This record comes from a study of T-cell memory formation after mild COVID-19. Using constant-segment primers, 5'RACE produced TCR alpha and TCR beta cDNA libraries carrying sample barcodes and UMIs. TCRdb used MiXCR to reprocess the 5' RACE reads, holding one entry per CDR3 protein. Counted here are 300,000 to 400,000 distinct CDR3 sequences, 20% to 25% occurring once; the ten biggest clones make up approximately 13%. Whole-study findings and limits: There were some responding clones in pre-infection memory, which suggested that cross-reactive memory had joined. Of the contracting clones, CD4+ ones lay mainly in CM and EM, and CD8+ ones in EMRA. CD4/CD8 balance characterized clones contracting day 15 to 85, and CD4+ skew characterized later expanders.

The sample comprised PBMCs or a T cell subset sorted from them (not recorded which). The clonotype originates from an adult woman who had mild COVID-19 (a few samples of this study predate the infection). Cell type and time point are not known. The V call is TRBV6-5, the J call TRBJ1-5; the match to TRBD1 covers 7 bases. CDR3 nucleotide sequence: TGTGCCAGCACTATCGGGCAGGGGGTTCAGCCCCAGCATTTT. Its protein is CASTIGQGVQPQHF.